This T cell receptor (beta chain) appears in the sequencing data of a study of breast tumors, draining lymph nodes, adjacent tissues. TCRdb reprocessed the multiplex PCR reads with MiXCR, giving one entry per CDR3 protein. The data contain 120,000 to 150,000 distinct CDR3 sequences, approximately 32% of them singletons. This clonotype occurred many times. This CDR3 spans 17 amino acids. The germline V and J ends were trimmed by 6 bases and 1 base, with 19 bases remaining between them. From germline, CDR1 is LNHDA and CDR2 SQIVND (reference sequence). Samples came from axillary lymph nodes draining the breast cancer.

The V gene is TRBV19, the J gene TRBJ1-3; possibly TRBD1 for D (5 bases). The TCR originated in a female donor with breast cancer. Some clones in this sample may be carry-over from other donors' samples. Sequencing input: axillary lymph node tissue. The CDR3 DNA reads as TGTGCCAGTAGCCCCGCCCGGTGGGGCGATTCTGGAAACACCATATATTTT. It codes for CASSPARWGDSGNTIYF.